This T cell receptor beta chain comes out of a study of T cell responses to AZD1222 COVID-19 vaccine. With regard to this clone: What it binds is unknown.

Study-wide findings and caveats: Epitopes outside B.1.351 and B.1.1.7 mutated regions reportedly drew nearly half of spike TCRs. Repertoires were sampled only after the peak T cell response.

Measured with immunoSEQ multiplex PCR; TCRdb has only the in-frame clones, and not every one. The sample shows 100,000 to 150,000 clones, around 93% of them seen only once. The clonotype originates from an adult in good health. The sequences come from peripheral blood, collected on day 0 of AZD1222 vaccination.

The CDR3 bases are TGTGCCAGCAGCCAAGGGGGGACTAGCGGGAGGGGCACAGATACGCAGTATTTT. It is translated as CASSQGGTSGRGTDTQYF. This chain links TRBV7-9 with TRBJ2-3, with 16 bases fitting TRBD2. There are 18 residues in the CDR3. V was pared by 5 bases and J by 1 base, with 6 bases of the junction left unmatched. Germline loops: CDR1 SEHNR, CDR2 FQNEAQ (reference sequence).